Presented here are 21 T cell receptor beta chains from one specimen sequenced in a study of Ad26.COV2.S vaccination and SARS-CoV-2 variants. Profiling relied on immunoSEQ multiplex PCR, and the TCRdb table lists in-frame clones only, not all of them. The sample records some 350,000 clones, about 88% being singletons. Stated treatment: around 19 received Ad26.COV2.S at low or high dose, single or two shots; about 5 received placebo; per-sample allocation not given. Collection of samples fell on day 63 after the first vaccine or placebo injection. This sample comprised peripheral blood, obtained in a trial of Ad26.COV2.S vaccine versus placebo. The receptors come from a person aged 18-60 years who received the Ad26.COV2.S COVID-19 vaccine or a placebo.

V gene TRBV11-2 combines with J gene TRBJ2-2, with TRBD1 identical over 7 bases. Germline V lookup: CDR1 SGHAT, CDR2 FQNNGV. Losses at the gene ends were 8 bases for V and 1 base for J; bases not matched to a gene: 10. The CDR3 spans 16 residues. DNA of the CDR3: TGTGCCAGCCACAAAACGACAGGGTTGAACACCGGGGAGCTGTTTTTT. This encodes CASHKTTGLNTGELFF. Drawing the rest from reference TRBV11-2 and TRBJ2-2, the complete variable domain is EAGVAQSPRYKIIEKRQSVAFWCNPISGHATLYWYQQILGQGPKLLIQFQNNGVVDDSQLPKDRFSAERLKGVDSTLKIQPAKLEDSAVYLCASHKTTGLNTGELFFGEGSRLTVL.

The rearrangement joins TRBV5-1 to TRBJ2-7; 9 nucleotides agree with TRBD1. In germline, CDR1 is SGHRS, CDR2 YFSETQ. This CDR3 is built from 14 residues. V gave up 9 bases and J gave up 7 bases; unmatched junction bases: 14. CDR3 DNA sequence: TGCGCCACGGCGCTGGAACAGGGGGCCCGGGAGCAGTACTTC. Its protein is CATALEQGAREQYF.

The V and J genes are TRBV12-3 or TRBV12-4 and TRBJ2-1; D is undetermined. This CDR3 has 11 amino acids. Trimming stripped 5 bases from V and 8 bases from J, with 7 bases between. CDR3 in DNA: TGTGCCAGCAGTCAGTCTTATGAGCAGTTCTTC. Encoded protein: CASSQSYEQFF.

This chain connects TRBV18 to TRBJ2-7; D not resolved. The germline V gene has CDR1 KGHSH and CDR2 LQKENI. V was cut by 8 bases and J by 3 bases, with 17 bases left in between. The CDR3 contains 14 residues. The CDR3 is CASTTGAKGYEQYF. The CDR3 DNA is TGTGCCAGCACTACCGGAGCGAAGGGCTACGAGCAGTACTTC.

The chain recombines TRBV27 with TRBJ2-7; D may be TRBD1 (6 bases). The CDR3 is 16 amino acids. CDR1 is MNHEY and CDR2 is SMNVEV in the germline V gene (reference sequence). V was pared by 7 bases and J by 6 bases, with 25 bases between. The CDR3 protein is CASTQDSGTPFSEQYF. In DNA form, the CDR3 reads TGTGCCAGCACCCAGGACTCGGGGACACCTTTCTCCGAGCAGTACTTC.

This clone was detected once. The CDR3 reads CASSRTGTVGPTALRLNQPQHF. CDR3 bases: TGTGCCAGCAGTCGAACTGGGACAGTCGGACCTACCGCCCTAAGATTAAATCAGCCCCAGCATTTT. The chain links TRBV28 to TRBJ1-5; 7 bases are a match to TRBD1. V shed 5 bases and J 4 bases; nucleotides not matched to a gene: 29. Germline V lookup: CDR1 MDHEN, CDR2 SYDVKM. This CDR3 comprises 22 residues.

This clone has a single count. The rearrangement links TRBV19 to TRBJ2-6; D may be TRBD2 (6 bases). This CDR3 has 15 residues. V dropped 1 base and J dropped 2 bases, with 6 bases sitting between them. Germline CDR1 reads LNHDA; CDR2 reads SQIVND (reference sequence). CDR3 sequence: CASSIGGAGANVLTF. DNA for the CDR3: TGTGCCAGTAGTATAGGCGGGGCTGGGGCCAACGTCCTGACTTTC.

The chain carries TRBV5-1 and TRBJ2-7; 8 bases match TRBD2. V gave up 0 bases and J gave up 6 bases; unmatched junction bases: 8. This CDR3 has 15 amino acids. Germline V gene sequence: CDR1 SGHRS, CDR2 YFSETQ. CDR3 nucleotide sequence: TGCGCCAGCAGCTTGGACAGCCGGGAGGGAGGCGAGCAGTACTTC. It translates to CASSLDSREGGEQYF.

This clone was seen only once. The chain employs TRBV5-6 and TRBJ2-7; TRBD1 aligns across 9 bases. The germline CDR1 and CDR2 sequences are SGHDT and YYEEEE. Losses at the gene ends were 4 bases for V and 6 bases for J; bases not matched to a gene: 8. The CDR3 is made up of 14 amino acids. The CDR3 DNA follows: TGTGCCAGCAGCCTGGACAGGGGCATACTCGAGCAGTACTTC. Protein sequence: CASSLDRGILEQYF.

This rearrangement joins TRBV7-9 to TRBJ2-1; D perhaps matches TRBD2 (6 bases). There are 16 residues in the CDR3. Germline assignment: CDR1 SEHNR and CDR2 FQNEAQ (reference sequence). The V gene lost 5 bases and the J gene lost 2 bases, with 16 bases spanning the gap. This CDR3 reads CASSPRDLWTYNEQFF. The CDR3 DNA is TGTGCCAGCAGCCCTAGGGACTTATGGACCTACAATGAGCAGTTCTTC.

J is TRBJ1-6 and V is TRBV28; D ambiguous. Trimming removed 5 bases from V and 5 bases from J, with 13 bases in between. From germline, CDR1 is MDHEN and CDR2 SYDVKM. This CDR3 region has 15 residues. CDR3 nucleotides: TGTGCCAGCAGTCCTCGGACTCTCCATAATTCACCCCTCCACTTT. It yields the protein CASSPRTLHNSPLHF.

This clone was detected once. This sequence joins TRBV10-2 and TRBJ2-1; TRBD2 matches 10 bases. The junction had 7 bases not matched to a gene; V was cut back by 7 bases and J by 4 bases. The CDR3 is made up of 15 amino acids. The germline V gene has CDR1 WSHSY and CDR2 SAAADI. DNA for the CDR3: TGCGCCAGCACCCCACTAGCGGGGTCTTACAATGAGCAGTTCTTC. Its protein is CASTPLAGSYNEQFF.

The V call is TRBV24-1, the J call TRBJ2-3, with 10 bases aligning to TRBD1. Germline CDR1 and CDR2: KGHDR and SFDVKD. This CDR3 spans 13 amino acids. J lost 7 bases, V lost 9 bases, and 6 bases had no gene match. The chain's CDR3 is CATRDRGANTQYF. The CDR3, as DNA: TGTGCCACCCGGGACAGGGGAGCGAATACGCAGTATTTT.

V usage is TRBV3-1 (or the pseudogene TRBV3-2) and J usage is TRBJ2-2; TRBD2 agrees at 8 bases. The CDR3 is made up of 15 amino acids. Germline assignment: CDR1 LGHDT and CDR2 YNNKEL (reference sequence). The junction had 4 bases not matched to a gene; V was cut back by 3 bases and J by 4 bases. As DNA, the CDR3 is TGTGCCAGCAGCCAGGGTAGCGGGGCCACCGGGGAGCTGTTTTTT. Translation gives CASSQGSGATGELFF.

This clone has more than one count but fewer than ten. The chain joins TRBV5-4 to TRBJ2-1, with D possibly matching TRBD2 (6 bases). Germline loops: CDR1 SGHNT, CDR2 YYREEE (reference sequence). The CDR3 is made up of 12 amino acids. V was trimmed by 4 bases and J by 7 bases, leaving 9 bases between them. CDR3 bases: TGTGCCAGCAGCGAGGACTATAATGAGCAGTTCTTC. Translating gives CASSEDYNEQFF.

This clone was recorded only once. This rearrangement joins TRBV2 to TRBJ1-5; D is undetermined. The CDR3 consists of 14 residues. V was trimmed by 2 bases and J by 4 bases, leaving 9 bases between them. Per germline, CDR1 SNHLY and CDR2 FYNNEI. This CDR3 is CASSELGRNQPQHF. The CDR3 bases are TGTGCCAGCAGTGAACTGGGCAGAAATCAGCCCCAGCATTTT.

The chain links TRBV2 to TRBJ2-3; either TRBD1 or TRBD2 may supply D (5 bases each). Germline CDR1 SNHLY, CDR2 FYNNEI. The CDR3 has 14 residues. V gave up 2 bases and J gave up 9 bases, with 15 bases separating them. The CDR3 sequence: CASSESGTGGTQYF. CDR3 nucleotide sequence: TGTGCCAGCAGTGAATCAGGGACCGGCGGGACGCAGTATTTT.

The table lists this clone with a count of one. J is TRBJ2-1 and V is TRBV5-4; 9 bases agree with TRBD1. Germline V CDR1 and CDR2: SGHNT, YYREEE (reference sequence). The length of the CDR3 is 13 residues. V lost 4 bases and J lost 7; bases outside the gene matches: 3. The CDR3 spells CASSQTGGNEQFF. The CDR3 DNA reads TGTGCCAGCAGCCAGACAGGGGGTAATGAGCAGTTCTTC.

This chain connects TRBV27 to TRBJ2-7, with 13 bases matching TRBD2. The CDR3 has 19 residues. V lost 8 bases, J lost 0 bases, and 16 bases stayed unmatched. The germline V gene encodes CDR1 MNHEY and CDR2 SMNVEV (reference sequence). The CDR3 nucleotides are TGTGCCAGCGGAATTCACCTTTTAGGACTAGCGGGAGCCTCCTACGAGCAGTACTTC. Translation: CASGIHLLGLAGASYEQYF.

This clone has just a few counts. The rearrangement joins TRBV6-2 or TRBV6-3 to TRBJ1-5; unclear D gene. V gave up 4 bases and J gave up 5 bases, with 9 bases separating them. This CDR3 is built from 13 residues. CDR1 MNHEY and CDR2 SVGEGT come from the germline V gene. CDR3 amino acids: CASSLDWDQPQHF. In nucleotides, the CDR3 is TGTGCCAGCAGTTTAGACTGGGATCAGCCCCAGCATTTT.

The V gene is TRBV27, the J gene TRBJ2-5; 8 bases agree with TRBD2. The CDR3 has 17 amino acids. Trimming removed 7 bases from V and 4 bases from J; junction bases left unmatched: 17. Germline V lookup: CDR1 MNHEY, CDR2 SMNVEV (reference sequence). As DNA, the CDR3 is TGTGCCAGCACCCCCGGCGGGGGGAGGGAACCCCCAGAGACCCAGTACTTC. Translating it yields CASTPGGGREPPETQYF.